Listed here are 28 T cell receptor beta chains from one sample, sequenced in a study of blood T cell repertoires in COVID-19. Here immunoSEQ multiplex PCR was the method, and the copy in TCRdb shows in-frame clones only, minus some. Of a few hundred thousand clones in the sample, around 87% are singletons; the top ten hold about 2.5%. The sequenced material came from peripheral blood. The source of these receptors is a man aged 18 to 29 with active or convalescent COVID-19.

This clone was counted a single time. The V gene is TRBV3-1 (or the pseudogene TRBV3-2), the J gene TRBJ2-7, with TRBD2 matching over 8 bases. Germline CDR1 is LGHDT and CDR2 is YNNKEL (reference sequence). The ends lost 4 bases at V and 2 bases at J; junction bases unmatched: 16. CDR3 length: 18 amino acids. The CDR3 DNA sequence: TGTGCCAGCAGCCGACAGACCAGGGCTCTAGCGGGCACCTACGAGCAGTACTTC. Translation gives CASSRQTRALAGTYEQYF.

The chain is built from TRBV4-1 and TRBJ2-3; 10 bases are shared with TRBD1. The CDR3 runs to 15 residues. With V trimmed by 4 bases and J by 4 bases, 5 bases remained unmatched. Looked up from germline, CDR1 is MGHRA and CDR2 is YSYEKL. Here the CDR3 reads CASSPDRGLADTQYF. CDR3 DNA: TGCGCCAGCAGCCCCGACAGGGGGCTAGCAGATACGCAGTATTTT.

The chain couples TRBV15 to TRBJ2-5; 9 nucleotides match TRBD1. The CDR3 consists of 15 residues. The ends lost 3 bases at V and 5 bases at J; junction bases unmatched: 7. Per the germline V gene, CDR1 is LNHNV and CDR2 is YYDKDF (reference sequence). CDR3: CATSRDRGPGETQYF. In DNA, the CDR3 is TGTGCCACCAGCAGGGACAGGGGACCCGGGGAGACCCAGTACTTC.

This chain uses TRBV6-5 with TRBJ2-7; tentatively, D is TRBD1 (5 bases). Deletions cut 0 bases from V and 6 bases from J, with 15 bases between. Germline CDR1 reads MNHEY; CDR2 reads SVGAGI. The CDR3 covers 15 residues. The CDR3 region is CASSYSVRVDAEQYF. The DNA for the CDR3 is TGTGCCAGCAGTTACTCGGTCAGGGTAGACGCCGAGCAGTACTTC.

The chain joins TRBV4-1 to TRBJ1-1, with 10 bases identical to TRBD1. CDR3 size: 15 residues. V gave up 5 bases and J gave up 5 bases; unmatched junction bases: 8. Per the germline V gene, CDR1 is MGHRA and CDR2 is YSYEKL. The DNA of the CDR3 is TGCGCCAGCAGCTTTCGACAGGGGGCGTGGACTGAAGCTTTCTTT. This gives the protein CASSFRQGAWTEAFF.

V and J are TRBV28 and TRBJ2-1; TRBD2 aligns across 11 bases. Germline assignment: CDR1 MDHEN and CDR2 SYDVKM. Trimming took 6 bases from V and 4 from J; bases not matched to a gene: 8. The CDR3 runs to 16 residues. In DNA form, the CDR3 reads TGTGCCAGCAGGACTAGCGGGATGGGTGAATACAATGAGCAGTTCTTC. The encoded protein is CASRTSGMGEYNEQFF.

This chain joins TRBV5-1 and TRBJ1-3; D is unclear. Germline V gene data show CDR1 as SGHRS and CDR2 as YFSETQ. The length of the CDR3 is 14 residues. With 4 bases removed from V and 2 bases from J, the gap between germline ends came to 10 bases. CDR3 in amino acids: CASSAEGAGNTIYF. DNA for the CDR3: TGCGCCAGCAGCGCCGAGGGCGCTGGAAACACCATATATTTT.

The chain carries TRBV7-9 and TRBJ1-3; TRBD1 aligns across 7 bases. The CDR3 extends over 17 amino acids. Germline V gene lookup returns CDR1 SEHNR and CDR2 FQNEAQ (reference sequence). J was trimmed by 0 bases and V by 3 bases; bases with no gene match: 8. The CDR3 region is CASSLSTGEFSGNTIYF. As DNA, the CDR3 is TGTGCCAGCAGCTTGAGCACAGGGGAATTCTCTGGAAACACCATATATTTT.

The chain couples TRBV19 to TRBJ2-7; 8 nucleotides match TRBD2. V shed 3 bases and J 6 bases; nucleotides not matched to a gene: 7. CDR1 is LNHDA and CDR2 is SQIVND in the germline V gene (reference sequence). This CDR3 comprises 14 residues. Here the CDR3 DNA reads TGTGCCAGTAGTATCGGGAGGGCCTCTGGCGAGCAGTACTTC. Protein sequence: CASSIGRASGEQYF. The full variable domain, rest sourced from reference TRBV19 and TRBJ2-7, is DGGITQSPKYLFRKEGQNVTLSCEQNLNHDAMYWYRQDPGQGLRLIYYSQIVNDFQKGDIAEGYSVSREKKESFPLTVTSAQKNPTAFYLCASSIGRASGEQYFGPGTRLTVT.

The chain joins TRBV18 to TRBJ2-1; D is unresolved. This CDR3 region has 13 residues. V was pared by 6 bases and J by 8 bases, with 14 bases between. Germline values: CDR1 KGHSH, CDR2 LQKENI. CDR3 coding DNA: TGTGCCAGCTCCCCTCCTCTGGGCGATGAGCAGTTCTTC. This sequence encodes CASSPPLGDEQFF.

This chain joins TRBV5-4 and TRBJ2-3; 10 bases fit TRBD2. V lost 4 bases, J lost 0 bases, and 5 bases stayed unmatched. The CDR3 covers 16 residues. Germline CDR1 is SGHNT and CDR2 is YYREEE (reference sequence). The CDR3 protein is CASSPTSGVSTDTQYF. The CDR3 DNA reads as TGTGCCAGCAGCCCTACTAGCGGGGTTAGCACAGATACGCAGTATTTT.

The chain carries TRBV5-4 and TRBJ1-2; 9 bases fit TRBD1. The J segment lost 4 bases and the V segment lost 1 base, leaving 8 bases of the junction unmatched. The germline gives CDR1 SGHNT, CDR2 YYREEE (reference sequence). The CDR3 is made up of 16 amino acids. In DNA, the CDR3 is TGTGCCAGCAGCTTGACAGGGGGCCCACCGGGCTATGGCTACACCTTC. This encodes CASSLTGGPPGYGYTF.

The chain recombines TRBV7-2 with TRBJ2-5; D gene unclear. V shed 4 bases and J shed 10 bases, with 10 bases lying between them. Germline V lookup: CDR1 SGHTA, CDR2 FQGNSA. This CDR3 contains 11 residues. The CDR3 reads CASSSLGIQYF. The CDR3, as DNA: TGTGCCAGCAGCTCTCTGGGCATCCAGTACTTC. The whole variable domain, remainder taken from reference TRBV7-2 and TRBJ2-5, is GAGVSQSPSNKVTEKGKDVELRCDPISGHTALYWYRQSLGQGLEFLIYFQGNSAPDKSGLPSDRFSAERTGGSVSTLTIQRTQQEDSAVYLCASSSLGIQYFGPGTRLLVL.

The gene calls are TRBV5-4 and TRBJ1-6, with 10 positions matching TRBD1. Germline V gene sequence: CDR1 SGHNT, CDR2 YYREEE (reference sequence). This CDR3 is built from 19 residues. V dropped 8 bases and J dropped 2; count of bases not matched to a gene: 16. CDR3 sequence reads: CARGIRDRGCCPYNSPLHF. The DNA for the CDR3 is TGTGCCAGAGGAATCCGGGACAGGGGATGTTGCCCCTATAATTCACCCCTCCACTTT.

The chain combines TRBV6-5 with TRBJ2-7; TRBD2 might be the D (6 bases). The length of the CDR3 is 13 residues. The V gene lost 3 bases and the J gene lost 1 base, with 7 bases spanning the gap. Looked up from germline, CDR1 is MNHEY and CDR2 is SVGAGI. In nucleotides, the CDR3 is TGTGCCAGCAGTTATGGACTATCCTACGAGCAGTACTTC. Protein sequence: CASSYGLSYEQYF.

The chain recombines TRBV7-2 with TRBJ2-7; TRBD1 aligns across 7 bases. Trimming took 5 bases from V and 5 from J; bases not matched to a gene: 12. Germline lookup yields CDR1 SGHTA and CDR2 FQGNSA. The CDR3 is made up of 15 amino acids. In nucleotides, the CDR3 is TGTGCCAGCAGCCTCTCGACAGGGAAGGTGGACGAGCAGTACTTC. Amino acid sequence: CASSLSTGKVDEQYF.

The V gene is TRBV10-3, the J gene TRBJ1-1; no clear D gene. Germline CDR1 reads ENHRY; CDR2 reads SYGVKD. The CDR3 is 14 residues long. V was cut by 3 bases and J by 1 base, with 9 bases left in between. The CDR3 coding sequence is TGTGCCATCAGTGAAGCGCAGACGAACACTGAAGCTTTCTTT. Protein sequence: CAISEAQTNTEAFF.

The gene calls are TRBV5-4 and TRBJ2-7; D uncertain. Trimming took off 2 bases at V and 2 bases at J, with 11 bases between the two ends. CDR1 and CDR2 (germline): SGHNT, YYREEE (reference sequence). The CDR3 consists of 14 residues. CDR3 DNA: TGTGCCAGCAGCTTCCCCAGATATCCCTACGAGCAGTACTTC. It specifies CASSFPRYPYEQYF.

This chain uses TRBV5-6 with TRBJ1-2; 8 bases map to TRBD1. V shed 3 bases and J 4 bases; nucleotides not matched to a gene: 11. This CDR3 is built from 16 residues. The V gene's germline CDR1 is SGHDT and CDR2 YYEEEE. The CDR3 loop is CASSSDLRGRVYGYTF. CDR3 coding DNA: TGTGCCAGCAGCTCGGACCTCAGGGGGCGCGTCTATGGCTACACCTTC.

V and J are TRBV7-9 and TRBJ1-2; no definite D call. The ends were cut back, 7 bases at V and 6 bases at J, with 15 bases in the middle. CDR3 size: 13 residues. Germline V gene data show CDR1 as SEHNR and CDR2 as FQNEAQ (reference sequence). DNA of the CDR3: TGTGCCAGCACCGCAACGAACGCGGATGGCTACACCTTC. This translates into CASTATNADGYTF.

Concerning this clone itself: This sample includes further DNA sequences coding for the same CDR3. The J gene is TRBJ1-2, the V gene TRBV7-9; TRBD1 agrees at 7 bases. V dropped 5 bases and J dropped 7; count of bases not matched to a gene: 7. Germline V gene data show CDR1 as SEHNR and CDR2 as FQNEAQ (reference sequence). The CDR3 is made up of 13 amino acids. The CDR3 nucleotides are TGTGCCAGCAGCCCGCGACAGGGAGGTGGCTACACCTTC. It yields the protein CASSPRQGGGYTF.

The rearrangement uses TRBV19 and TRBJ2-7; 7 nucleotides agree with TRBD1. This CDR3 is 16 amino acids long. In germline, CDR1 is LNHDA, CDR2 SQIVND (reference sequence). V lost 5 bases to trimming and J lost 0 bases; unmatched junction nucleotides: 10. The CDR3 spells CASSAVDRAHSYEQYF. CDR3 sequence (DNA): TGTGCCAGTAGTGCTGTCGACAGGGCACACTCCTACGAGCAGTACTTC. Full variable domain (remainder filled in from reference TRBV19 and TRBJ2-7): DGGITQSPKYLFRKEGQNVTLSCEQNLNHDAMYWYRQDPGQGLRLIYYSQIVNDFQKGDIAEGYSVSREKKESFPLTVTSAQKNPTAFYLCASSAVDRAHSYEQYFGPGTRLTVT.

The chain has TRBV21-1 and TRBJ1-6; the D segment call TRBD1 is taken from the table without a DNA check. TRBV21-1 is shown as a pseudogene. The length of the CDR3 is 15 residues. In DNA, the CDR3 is TGTGCCAGCAGCAAGCCGGACAGGTATAATTCACCCCTCCACTTT. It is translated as CASSKPDRYNSPLHF.

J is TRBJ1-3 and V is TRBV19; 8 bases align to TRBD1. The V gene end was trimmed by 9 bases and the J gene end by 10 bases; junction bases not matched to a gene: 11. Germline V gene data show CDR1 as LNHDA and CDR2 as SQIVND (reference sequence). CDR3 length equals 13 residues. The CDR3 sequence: CASRPQGALTIYF. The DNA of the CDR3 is TGTGCCAGCCGACCCCAGGGGGCGCTGACCATATATTTT.

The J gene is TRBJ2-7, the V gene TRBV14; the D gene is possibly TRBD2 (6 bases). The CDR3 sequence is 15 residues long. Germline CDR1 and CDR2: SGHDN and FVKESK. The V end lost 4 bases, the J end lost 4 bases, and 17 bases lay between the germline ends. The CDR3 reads CASSPGSQGGYEQYF. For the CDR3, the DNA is TGTGCCAGCAGCCCCGGGAGCCAGGGAGGATACGAGCAGTACTTC.

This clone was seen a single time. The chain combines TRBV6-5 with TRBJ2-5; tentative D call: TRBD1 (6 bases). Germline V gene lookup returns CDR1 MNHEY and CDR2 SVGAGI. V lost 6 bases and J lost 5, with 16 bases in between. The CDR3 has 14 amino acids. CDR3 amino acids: CASRGALARETQYF. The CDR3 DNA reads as TGTGCCAGCAGGGGGGCCTTGGCCCGGGAGACCCAGTACTTC.

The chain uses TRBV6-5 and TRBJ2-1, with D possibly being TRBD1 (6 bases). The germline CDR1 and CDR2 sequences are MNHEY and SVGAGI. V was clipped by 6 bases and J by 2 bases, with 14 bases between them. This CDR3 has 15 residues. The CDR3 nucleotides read TGTGCCAGCAGCTATACAGGGACCCCCTACAATGAGCAGTTCTTC. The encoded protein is CASSYTGTPYNEQFF.

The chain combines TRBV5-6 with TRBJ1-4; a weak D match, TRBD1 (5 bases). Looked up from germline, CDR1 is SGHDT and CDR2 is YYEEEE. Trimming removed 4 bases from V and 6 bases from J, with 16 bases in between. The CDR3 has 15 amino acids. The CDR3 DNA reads TGTGCCAGCAGCCCTGGATGGGGGGATTATGAAAAACTGTTTTTT. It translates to CASSPGWGDYEKLFF.